This T cell receptor (beta chain) came from a study of OX40 agonist ivuxolimab in advanced cancers. On the study more broadly: At 0.01 to 10 mg/kg, ivuxolimab was administered intravenously to patients every 2 weeks. Age averaged around 59 years (range about 20 to 80), and roughly 82% were male.

The protocol was immunoSEQ multiplex PCR, while the TCRdb copy is restricted to in-frame clones and leaves out a portion. Of about 61,000 clones listed, roughly 90% are singletons. Germline V lookup: CDR1 SGHTA, CDR2 FQGTGA. Losses at the gene ends were 2 bases for V and 0 bases for J; bases not matched to a gene: 6. The CDR3 spans 19 residues. A word on this clone: Its antigen is undetermined.

The study's findings and limits: Some of the lowest clonal expansion was seen in partial responders at 0.1-3.0 mg/kg.

The rearrangement links TRBV7-3 to TRBJ2-5; 16 positions agree with TRBD2. The sample in question was CD4+ or CD8+ T cells sorted from blood, obtained in a trial of the OX40 agonist ivuxolimab. This receptor was taken from an adult with an advanced solid tumor such as melanoma, head and neck, liver or kidney cancer. The CDR3 DNA reads TGTGCCAGCAGCTTATTTGGGACTAGCGGGAGGGGGTACCAAGAGACCCAGTACTTC. Translating gives CASSLFGTSGRGYQETQYF.